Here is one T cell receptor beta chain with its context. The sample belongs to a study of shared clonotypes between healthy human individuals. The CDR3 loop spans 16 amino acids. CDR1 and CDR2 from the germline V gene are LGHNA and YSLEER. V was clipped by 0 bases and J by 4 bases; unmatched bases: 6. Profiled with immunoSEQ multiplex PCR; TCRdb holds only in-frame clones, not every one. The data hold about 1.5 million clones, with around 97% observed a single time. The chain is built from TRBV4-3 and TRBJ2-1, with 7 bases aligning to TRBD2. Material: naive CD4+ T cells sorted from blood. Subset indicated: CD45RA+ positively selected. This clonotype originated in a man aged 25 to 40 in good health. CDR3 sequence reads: CASSQDAAGEYNEQFF. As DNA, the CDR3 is TGCGCCAGCAGCCAAGATGCGGCGGGAGAGTACAATGAGCAGTTCTTC.